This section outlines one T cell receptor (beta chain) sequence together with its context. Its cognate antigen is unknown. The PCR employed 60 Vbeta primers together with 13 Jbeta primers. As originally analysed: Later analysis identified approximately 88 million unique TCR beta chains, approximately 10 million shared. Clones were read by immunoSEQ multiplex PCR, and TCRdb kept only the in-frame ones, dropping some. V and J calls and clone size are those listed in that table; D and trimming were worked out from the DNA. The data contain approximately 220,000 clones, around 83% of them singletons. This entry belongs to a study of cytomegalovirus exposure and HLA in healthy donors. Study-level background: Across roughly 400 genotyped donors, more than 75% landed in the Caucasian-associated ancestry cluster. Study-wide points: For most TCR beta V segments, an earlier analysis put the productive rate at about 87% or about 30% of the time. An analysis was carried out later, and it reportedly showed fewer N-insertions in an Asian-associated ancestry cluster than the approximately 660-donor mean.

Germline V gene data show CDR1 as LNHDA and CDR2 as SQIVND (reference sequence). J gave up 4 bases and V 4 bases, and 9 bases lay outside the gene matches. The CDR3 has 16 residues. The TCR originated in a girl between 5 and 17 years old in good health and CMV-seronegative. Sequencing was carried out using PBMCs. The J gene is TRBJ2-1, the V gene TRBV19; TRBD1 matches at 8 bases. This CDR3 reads CASSTGQGLLYNEQFF. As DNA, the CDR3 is TGTGCCAGTAGTACCGGACAGGGATTATTATACAATGAGCAGTTCTTC.